These T cell receptor beta chains were read from a single sample in a study of cytomegalovirus exposure and HLA in healthy donors. Method: immunoSEQ multiplex PCR; TCRdb's copy keeps in-frame clones and lacks some. The sample contains 150,000 or so clones, over 70% of which appear only once. The specimen sequenced was PBMCs. All receptors come from a young man in good health and CMV-seropositive. The CDR3 runs from the conserved cysteine through the conserved F or W. The D gene is left open where the match is weak. The size entry is marked missing in some rows and otherwise reads once, few, many or a size class.

J gene: TRBJ2-7; D gene: TRBD1; clone size: .; V gene: TRBV5-1; CDR3 DNA: TGCGCCAGCAGCTCGGGACGGGACAGGACCACCGAGCAGTACTTC; CDR3 protein: CASSSGRDRTTEQYF
J gene: TRBJ2-2; D gene: .; clone size: few; V gene: TRBV6-4; CDR3 DNA: TGTGCCAGCAGCTTCGGGGTGAACACCGGGGAGCTGTTTTTT; CDR3 protein: CASSFGVNTGELFF
J gene: TRBJ2-7; D gene: TRBD2; clone size: once; V gene: TRBV29-1; CDR3 DNA: TGCAGCGGGCGATGGAGCGGGAGATACGAGCAGTACTTC; CDR3 protein: CSGRWSGRYEQYF
J gene: TRBJ1-5; D gene: .; clone size: .; V gene: TRBV6-8; CDR3 DNA: TGTGCCAGCAGTCACCAGGGATGTCAGCCCCAGCATTTT; CDR3 protein: CASSHQGCQPQHF
J gene: TRBJ2-7; D gene: TRBD1; clone size: .; V gene: TRBV19; CDR3 DNA: TGTGCCAGTAGTACAACAGGGGTAAGAAGCTACGAGCAGTACTTC; CDR3 protein: CASSTTGVRSYEQYF
J gene: TRBJ2-7; D gene: TRBD2; clone size: .; V gene: TRBV5-6; CDR3 DNA: TGTGCCAGCAGCTTGTGGCTAGCGGGAGGGTACGAGCAGTACTTC; CDR3 protein: CASSLWLAGGYEQYF
J gene: TRBJ2-2; D gene: TRBD2; clone size: .; V gene: TRBV4-2; CDR3 DNA: TGTGCCAGCAGCCAAGATGTGGCGGGAGGGCACACCGGGGAGCTGTTTTTT; CDR3 protein: CASSQDVAGGHTGELFF
J gene: TRBJ1-5; D gene: .; clone size: .; V gene: TRBV15; CDR3 DNA: TGTGCCACCAGCAGGACTGGTATCGGCAATCAGCCCCAGCATTTT; CDR3 protein: CATSRTGIGNQPQHF
J gene: TRBJ2-7; D gene: TRBD1; clone size: .; V gene: TRBV19; CDR3 DNA: TGTGCCAGTAGTCCTCGACAGGGACACTACGAGCAGTACTTC; CDR3 protein: CASSPRQGHYEQYF
J gene: TRBJ2-7; D gene: TRBD2; clone size: .; V gene: TRBV5-1; CDR3 DNA: TGCGCCAGCAGGGGGACTAGCACTTCCTACGAGCAGTACTTC; CDR3 protein: CASRGTSTSYEQYF
J gene: TRBJ2-6; D gene: .; clone size: once; V gene: TRBV5-5; CDR3 DNA: TGTGCCAGCAGCTCGGACAGATCTGGGGCCAACGTCCTGACTTTC; CDR3 protein: CASSSDRSGANVLTF
J gene: TRBJ2-7; D gene: .; clone size: once; V gene: TRBV4-1; CDR3 DNA: TGCGCCAGCAGCCAAGTCGCGGAGAGCTCCTACGAGCAGTACTTC; CDR3 protein: CASSQVAESSYEQYF
J gene: TRBJ1-1; D gene: .; clone size: .; V gene: TRBV2; CDR3 DNA: TGTGCCAGCACCGGGTGGACTGAAGCTTTCTTT; CDR3 protein: CASTGWTEAFF
J gene: TRBJ2-5; D gene: .; clone size: .; V gene: TRBV29-1; CDR3 DNA: TGCAGCGTTGTTAGGGACGCGGGGCGGGAGACCCAGTACTTC; CDR3 protein: CSVVRDAGRETQYF
J gene: TRBJ2-3; D gene: TRBD1; clone size: once; V gene: TRBV10-3; CDR3 DNA: TGTGCCATCAGCGCCCGGGACAGGGATACCGACACAGATACGCAGTATTTT; CDR3 protein: CAISARDRDTDTDTQYF
J gene: TRBJ2-3; D gene: .; clone size: .; V gene: TRBV27; CDR3 DNA: TGTGCCAGCAGTTTCGGAGATACGCAGTATTTT; CDR3 protein: CASSFGDTQYF
J gene: TRBJ1-4; D gene: .; clone size: few; V gene: TRBV6-5; CDR3 DNA: TGTGCCAGCAGTTACTCGACCAGGGAAAAACTGTTTTTT; CDR3 protein: CASSYSTREKLFF
J gene: TRBJ2-5; D gene: .; clone size: .; V gene: TRBV7-9; CDR3 DNA: TGTGCCAGCAGCTTAGCTCAGGGGTCCCTGAGGGAGACCCAGTACTTC; CDR3 protein: CASSLAQGSLRETQYF
J gene: TRBJ2-7; D gene: TRBD1; clone size: .; V gene: TRBV4-1; CDR3 DNA: TGCGCCAGCAGCCAAGATGGGACAGCTCTCTACGAGCAGTACTTC; CDR3 protein: CASSQDGTALYEQYF
J gene: TRBJ2-2; D gene: .; clone size: .; V gene: TRBV11-3; CDR3 DNA: TGTGCCAGCAGCTTAGCAAATCGGGAGCTGTTTTTT; CDR3 protein: CASSLANRELFF